The subject of this entry is one T cell receptor (beta chain). What it binds is unknown. The sample is drawn from a study of graft-versus-host responses after intestinal transplantation. Generated by immunoSEQ multiplex PCR, the TCRdb table keeps only in-frame clones and is missing some. The sample yields over 100,000 clones, 85% to 95% seen once. Germline CDR1 reads MNHEY; CDR2 reads SMNVEV (reference sequence). V was trimmed by 0 bases and J by 6 bases, leaving 2 bases between them. This CDR3 is built from 12 residues. The material sequenced was unstimulated CD8+ T cells sorted from spleen or lymph node cells, taken before intestinal transplant. The sequence was collected from a human donor who received an intestinal transplant. The rearrangement joins TRBV27 to TRBJ2-2; D is ambiguous. CDR3 in amino acids: CASSLSSGELFF. Here the CDR3 DNA reads TGTGCCAGCAGTTTATCCTCCGGGGAGCTGTTTTTT.